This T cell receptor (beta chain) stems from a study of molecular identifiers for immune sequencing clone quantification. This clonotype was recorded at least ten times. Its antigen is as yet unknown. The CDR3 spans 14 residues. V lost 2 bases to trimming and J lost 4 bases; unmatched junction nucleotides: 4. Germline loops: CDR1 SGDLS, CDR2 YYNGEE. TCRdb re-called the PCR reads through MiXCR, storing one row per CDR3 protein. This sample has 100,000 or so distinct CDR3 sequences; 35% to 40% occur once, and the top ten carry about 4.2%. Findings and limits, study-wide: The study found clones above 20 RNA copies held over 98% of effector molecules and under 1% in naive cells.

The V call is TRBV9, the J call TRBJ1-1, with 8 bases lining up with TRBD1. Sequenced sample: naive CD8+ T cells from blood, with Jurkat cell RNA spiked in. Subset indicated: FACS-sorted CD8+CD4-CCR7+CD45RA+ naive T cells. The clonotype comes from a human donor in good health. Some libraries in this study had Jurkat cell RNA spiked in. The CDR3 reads CASSVTGDGTEAFF. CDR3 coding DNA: TGTGCCAGCAGCGTGACAGGGGATGGCACTGAAGCTTTCTTT.